The 8 T cell receptor beta chains below were found in one sample sequenced in a study of Ad26.COV2.S vaccination and SARS-CoV-2 variants. Indicated treatment: around 19 received Ad26.COV2.S at low or high dose, single or two shots; about 5 received placebo; per-sample allocation not given. Sampling took place 63 days after the first vaccine or placebo injection. Assay used: immunoSEQ multiplex PCR; TCRdb lists only in-frame clones, some missing. The table shows 330,000 or so clones, with roughly nine tenths occurring only once. Material: peripheral blood, obtained in a trial of Ad26.COV2.S vaccine versus placebo. The receptors derive from a person between 18 and 59 years old who received the Ad26.COV2.S COVID-19 vaccine or a placebo.

The gene calls are TRBV7-2 and TRBJ1-1; D possibly corresponds to TRBD1 (5 bases). V dropped 1 base and J dropped 0 bases, with 6 bases sitting between them. The CDR3 sequence is 14 residues long. Germline CDR1 and CDR2: SGHTA and FQGNSA. The CDR3 here is CASSLEGLNTEAFF. In DNA, the CDR3 is TGTGCCAGCAGCTTAGAGGGGTTGAACACTGAAGCTTTCTTT.

The chain joins TRBV18 to TRBJ1-1; 10 bases map to TRBD1. This CDR3 is 15 amino acids long. Germline V lookup: CDR1 KGHSH, CDR2 LQKENI. Trimming at V came to 3 bases and at J to 5 bases, leaving 6 bases not matched to a gene. The CDR3, as DNA: TGTGCCAGCTCACCCAGTCCGGGACAGGGGACTGAAGCTTTCTTT. Protein sequence: CASSPSPGQGTEAFF.

In its sample, this clone was seen once. The chain combines TRBV30 with TRBJ1-5, with 9 bases aligning to TRBD1. The germline V gene has CDR1 GTSNPN and CDR2 SVGIG (reference sequence). This CDR3 has 14 amino acids. With 3 bases clipped from V and 7 bases from J, the junction kept 7 bases outside the gene matches. CDR3 nucleotide sequence: TGTGCCTGGAGCCCGGGACAGGGACAACAGCCCCAGCATTTT. Translated, it gives CAWSPGQGQQPQHF.

For the CDR3, the DNA is TGTGCCAGCAGCGGACACCTGAACACTGAAGCTTTCTTT. Protein sequence: CASSGHLNTEAFF. This chain links TRBV2 with TRBJ1-1; possibly TRBD1 for D (5 bases). V was shortened by 6 bases and J by 0 bases, with 8 bases between the two germline ends. Germline V lookup: CDR1 SNHLY, CDR2 FYNNEI. The CDR3 extends over 13 amino acids.

J is TRBJ2-3 and V is TRBV28; 9 bases line up with TRBD1. V lost 6 bases to trimming and J lost 4 bases; unmatched junction nucleotides: 14. CDR3 size: 17 residues. CDR1 MDHEN and CDR2 SYDVKM come from the germline V gene. The CDR3 DNA reads TGTGCCAGCAGCACCCCCGGGCGGGACAGGGTATCAGATACGCAGTATTTT. Residues: CASSTPGRDRVSDTQYF.

The V and J genes are TRBV5-1 and TRBJ2-2, with D possibly TRBD1 on 8 matching bases. The CDR3 covers 17 residues. Trimming removed 9 bases from V and 2 bases from J, with 23 bases in between. Germline V gives CDR1 SGHRS, CDR2 YFSETQ. CDR3 in DNA: TGCGCCACCCCTGCGCAGGGGGCGGGGGTCAACACCGGGGAGCTGTTTTTT. Amino acids: CATPAQGAGVNTGELFF.

The chain is built from TRBV27 and TRBJ1-6; the match to TRBD1 covers 9 bases. CDR1 and CDR2 from the germline V gene are MNHEY and SMNVEV (reference sequence). The V and J ends lost 2 bases and 6 bases, in that order; junction bases with no gene match: 5. The CDR3 spans 16 residues. CDR3 DNA: TGTGCCAGCAGTTTAACTGTGGGACAGGGTAATTCACCCCTCCACTTT. Protein: CASSLTVGQGNSPLHF.

This sequence joins TRBV11-2 and TRBJ1-6; D not certain. Looked up from germline, CDR1 is SGHAT and CDR2 is FQNNGV. This CDR3 has 17 amino acids. V was trimmed by 0 bases and J by 1 base, leaving 10 bases between them. CDR3 coding DNA: TGTGCCAGCAGCTTAGACCCGCCGGGGTCCTATAATTCACCCCTCCACTTT. Translated: CASSLDPPGSYNSPLHF.